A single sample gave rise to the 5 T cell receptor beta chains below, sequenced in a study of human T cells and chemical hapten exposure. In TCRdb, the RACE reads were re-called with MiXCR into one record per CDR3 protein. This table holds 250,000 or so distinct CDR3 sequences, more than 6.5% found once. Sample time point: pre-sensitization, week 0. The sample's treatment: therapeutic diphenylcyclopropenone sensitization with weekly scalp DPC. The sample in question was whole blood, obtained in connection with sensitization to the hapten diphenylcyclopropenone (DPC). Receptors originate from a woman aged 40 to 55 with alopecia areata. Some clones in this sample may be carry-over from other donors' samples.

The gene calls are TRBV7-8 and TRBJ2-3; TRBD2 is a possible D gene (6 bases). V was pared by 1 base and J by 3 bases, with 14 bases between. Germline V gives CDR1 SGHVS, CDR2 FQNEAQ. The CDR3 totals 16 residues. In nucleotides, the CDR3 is TGTGCCAGCAGCTTAGGGATTTTCGGGAGTACAGATACGCAGTATTTT. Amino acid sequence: CASSLGIFGSTDTQYF.

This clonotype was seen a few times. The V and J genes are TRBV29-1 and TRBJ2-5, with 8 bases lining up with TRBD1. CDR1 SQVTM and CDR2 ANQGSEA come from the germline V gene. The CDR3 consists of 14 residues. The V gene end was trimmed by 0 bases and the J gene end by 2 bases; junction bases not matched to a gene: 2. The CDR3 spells CSVEDWTGQETQYF. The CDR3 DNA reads TGCAGCGTTGAAGACTGGACAGGGCAAGAGACCCAGTACTTC.

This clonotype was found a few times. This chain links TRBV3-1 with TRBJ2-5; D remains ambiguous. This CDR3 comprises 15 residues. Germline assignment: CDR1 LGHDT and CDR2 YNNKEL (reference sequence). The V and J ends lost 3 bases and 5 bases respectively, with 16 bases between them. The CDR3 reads CASSQKSVAVETQYF. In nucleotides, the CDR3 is TGTGCCAGCAGCCAGAAGAGCGTCGCGGTGGAGACCCAGTACTTC.

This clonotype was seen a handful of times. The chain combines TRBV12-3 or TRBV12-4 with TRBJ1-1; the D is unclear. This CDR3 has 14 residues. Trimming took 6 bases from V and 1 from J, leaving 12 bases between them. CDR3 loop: CASSPQGRNTEAFF. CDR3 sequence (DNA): TGTGCCAGCAGCCCCCAAGGAAGGAACACTGAAGCTTTCTTT.

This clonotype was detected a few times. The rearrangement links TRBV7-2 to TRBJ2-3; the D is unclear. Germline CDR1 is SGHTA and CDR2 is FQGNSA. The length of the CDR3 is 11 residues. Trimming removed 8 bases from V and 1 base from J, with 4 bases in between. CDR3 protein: CASLGTDTQYF. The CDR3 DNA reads TGTGCCAGCCTGGGCACAGATACGCAGTATTTT.